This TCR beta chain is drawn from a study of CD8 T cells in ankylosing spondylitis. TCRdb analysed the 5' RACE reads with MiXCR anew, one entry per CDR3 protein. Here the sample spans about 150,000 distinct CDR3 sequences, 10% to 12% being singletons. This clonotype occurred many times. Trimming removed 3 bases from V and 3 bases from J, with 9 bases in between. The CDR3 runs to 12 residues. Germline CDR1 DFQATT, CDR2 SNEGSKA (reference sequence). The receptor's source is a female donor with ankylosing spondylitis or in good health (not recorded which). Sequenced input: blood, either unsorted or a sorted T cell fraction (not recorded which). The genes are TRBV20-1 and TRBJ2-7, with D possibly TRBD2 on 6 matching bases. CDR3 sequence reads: CSARRGGYEQYF. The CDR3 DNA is TGCAGTGCTAGGAGGGGAGGCTACGAGCAGTACTTC.